These T cell receptor beta chains were read from a single sample in a study of OX40 agonist ivuxolimab in advanced cancers. Sequenced by immunoSEQ multiplex PCR; TCRdb stores in-frame clones only, minus some. The table shows approximately 52,000 clones, with roughly 84% occurring only once. The input for sequencing was CD4+ or CD8+ T cells sorted from blood, taken in a trial of the OX40 agonist ivuxolimab. The receptors here all came from an adult with an advanced solid tumor such as melanoma, head and neck, liver or kidney cancer. Each CDR3 is given with its conserved first and last residue. D genes are given only for firm matches. Expanded clones are given a class, and other clones once, few, many or no size at all.

>few|TRBV7-9|NA|TRBJ2-1
CASSLGEVDYNEQFF
TGTGCCAGCAGCTTGGGGGAGGTCGACTACAATGAGCAGTTCTTC
>NA|TRBV7-2|NA|TRBJ1-2
CASSASGTYGYTF
TGTGCCAGCAGCGCCTCCGGGACTTATGGCTACACCTTC
>NA|TRBV6-1|TRBD1|TRBJ2-6
CASARGQVPNVLTF
TGTGCCAGTGCAAGGGGGCAGGTCCCAAACGTCCTGACTTTC
>NA|TRBV7-8|TRBD1|TRBJ1-4
CASSSPGQKDEKLFF
TGTGCCAGCAGCTCACCGGGACAGAAGGATGAAAAACTGTTTTTT
>few|TRBV16|NA|TRBJ2-7
CASSQSDEQYF
TGTGCCAGCAGCCAAAGCGACGAGCAGTACTTC
>NA|TRBV19|TRBD2|TRBJ2-4
CASSRGTSGQRGIQYF
TGTGCCAGTAGCCGAGGGACTAGCGGCCAAAGGGGCATTCAGTACTTC
>NA|TRBV19|NA|TRBJ2-6
CAGGSGGVVANVLTF
TGTGCCGGAGGTAGCGGCGGAGTGGTAGCCAACGTCCTGACTTTC
>NA|TRBV30|TRBD1|TRBJ1-2
CAWSSGGDYGYTF
TGTGCCTGGAGCTCAGGGGGGGATTATGGCTACACCTTC
>NA|TRBV7-2|TRBD1|TRBJ1-1
CASSRQGIEAFF
TGTGCCAGCAGCCGACAGGGGATCGAAGCTTTCTTT
>NA|TRBV5-6|NA|TRBJ1-5
CASSLGRGEPQHF
TGTGCCAGCAGCTTGGGGCGGGGGGAGCCCCAGCATTTT
>NA|TRBV7-9|TRBD1|TRBJ2-7
CASSLHRDRAFYEQYF
TGTGCCAGCAGCTTACACCGGGACAGAGCATTCTACGAGCAGTACTTC
>NA|TRBV27|NA|TRBJ2-7
CASRSRVRGEQYF
TGTGCCAGCCGGTCCAGGGTTAGGGGCGAGCAGTACTTC
>once|TRBV5-8|TRBD1|TRBJ2-2
CASSSGTANTGELFF
TGTGCCAGCAGCTCGGGGACAGCGAACACCGGGGAGCTGTTTTTT
>NA|TRBV5-1|TRBD2|TRBJ2-5
CASSLNGRALETQYF
TGCGCCAGCAGCTTAAACGGGAGGGCCCTTGAGACCCAGTACTTC
>NA|TRBV6-1|NA|TRBJ2-2
CASSVMGDGELFF
TGTGCCAGCAGTGTAATGGGGGACGGGGAGCTGTTTTTT
>few|TRBV5-1|NA|TRBJ1-1
CASSPVSGGTEAFF
TGCGCCAGCAGCCCAGTGTCCGGAGGCACTGAAGCTTTCTTT
>few|TRBV20-1|NA|TRBJ2-1
CSPDGANEQFF
TGCAGTCCCGATGGAGCGAATGAGCAGTTCTTC
>NA|TRBV9|NA|TRBJ1-1
CASSGGGNTEAFF
TGTGCCAGCAGCGGAGGGGGGAACACTGAAGCTTTCTTT
>NA|TRBV7-8|NA|TRBJ2-7
CASSLATVTYEQYF
TGTGCCAGCAGCCTTGCGACAGTAACCTACGAGCAGTACTTC
>NA|TRBV2|NA|TRBJ2-3
CASSVSGGKDTQYF
TGTGCCAGCAGTGTTAGTGGCGGGAAAGATACGCAGTATTTT
>NA|TRBV6-5|NA|TRBJ1-2
CASGQGLLRGYTF
TGTGCCAGCGGGCAGGGCCTGTTGCGGGGCTACACCTTC
>NA|TRBV27|NA|TRBJ2-1
CASSSSKGVIAVKQFF
TGTGCCAGCAGTTCCAGTAAGGGGGTCATAGCGGTGAAGCAGTTCTTC
>NA|TRBV6-5|NA|TRBJ2-7
CASSELAGANEQYF
TGTGCCAGCAGTGAATTGGCAGGGGCAAACGAGCAGTACTTC
>NA|TRBV19|NA|TRBJ1-1
CASSLGLTNTEAFF
TGTGCCAGTAGTCTGGGTCTGACGAACACTGAAGCTTTCTTT
>NA|TRBV4-2|TRBD1|TRBJ1-2
CASSQEGPGGSGYTF
TGTGCCAGCAGCCAGGAGGGGCCAGGGGGCAGTGGCTACACCTTC
>NA|TRBV6-5|NA|TRBJ1-2
CASRSTDGPYGYTF
TGTGCCAGCAGGTCCACGGACGGACCCTATGGCTACACCTTC
>NA|TRBV18|TRBD1|TRBJ1-5
CASSLGTGGAGQPQHF
TGTGCCAGCTCACTAGGGACAGGGGGCGCCGGGCAGCCCCAGCATTTT
>once|TRBV6-1|TRBD2|TRBJ2-7
CASSEAGGLSYEQYF
TGTGCCAGCAGTGAGGCGGGAGGGCTCTCCTACGAGCAGTACTTC
>NA|TRBV19|NA|TRBJ2-3
CASSMRPSTDTQYF
TGTGCCAGTAGTATGCGGCCCAGCACAGATACGCAGTATTTT
>once|TRBV10-1|NA|TRBJ1-2
CASSESVNYGYTF
TGCGCCAGCAGTGAGTCGGTCAACTATGGCTACACCTTC
>NA|TRBV7-9|NA|TRBJ2-2
CASSFFGSGTGELFF
TGTGCCAGCAGCTTTTTCGGGAGCGGCACCGGGGAGCTGTTTTTT
>NA|TRBV5-6|TRBD1|TRBJ2-3
CASSLARGTDTQYF
TGTGCCAGCAGCCTCGCCAGGGGGACAGATACGCAGTATTTT
>NA|TRBV20-1|NA|TRBJ2-3
CSADDTDTQYF
TGCAGTGCCGATGACACAGATACGCAGTATTTT
>NA|TRBV7-8|NA|TRBJ1-3
CASSPSAGSGNTIYF
TGTGCCAGCAGCCCAAGCGCCGGCTCTGGAAACACCATATATTTT
>few|TRBV18|NA|TRBJ2-7
CASSPSPYEQYF
TGTGCCAGCTCACCGTCCCCCTACGAGCAGTACTTC
>NA|TRBV18|NA|TRBJ1-2
CASSPPAGFRTGSTF
TGTGCCAGCTCACCACCGGCAGGGTTCAGAACGGGAAGCACCTTC
>NA|TRBV28|TRBD2|TRBJ2-1
CASSSPTSGADEQFF
TGTGCCAGCAGTTCGCCGACTAGCGGGGCCGATGAGCAGTTCTTC